This T cell receptor beta chain was observed in a study of cytomegalovirus exposure and HLA in healthy donors. Across the study: T cells numbering about 180 million yielded around 120 million unique TCR beta sequences in an earlier analysis. Broader study findings: A later analysis linked a missense variant in DCLRE1C to the trimming of TCR beta V and J genes. HLA restriction was apparent for most CMV-associated TCR beta chains in a later analysis. Across donors, most TCRs were seen rarely, yet some public ones were widespread.

It was with 60 Vbeta and 13 Jbeta primers that the PCR ran. Measured with immunoSEQ multiplex PCR; TCRdb has only the in-frame clones, and not every one. This listing includes around 150,000 clones. Worth noting for this clone: Its specificity is not known.

Per germline, CDR1 MNHNY and CDR2 SVGAGI (reference sequence). The V gene lost 6 bases and the J gene lost 0 bases, with 15 bases spanning the gap. This CDR3 is 15 amino acids long. Specimen: PBMCs. The chain links TRBV6-6 to TRBJ2-7; D possibly corresponds to TRBD1 (5 bases). The sequence was collected from a woman in her sixties or seventies in good health and CMV-seronegative. The CDR3 sequence is CASRPGAVASYEQYF. Written as DNA, the CDR3 is TGTGCCAGCAGGCCTGGGGCAGTAGCCTCCTACGAGCAGTACTTC.